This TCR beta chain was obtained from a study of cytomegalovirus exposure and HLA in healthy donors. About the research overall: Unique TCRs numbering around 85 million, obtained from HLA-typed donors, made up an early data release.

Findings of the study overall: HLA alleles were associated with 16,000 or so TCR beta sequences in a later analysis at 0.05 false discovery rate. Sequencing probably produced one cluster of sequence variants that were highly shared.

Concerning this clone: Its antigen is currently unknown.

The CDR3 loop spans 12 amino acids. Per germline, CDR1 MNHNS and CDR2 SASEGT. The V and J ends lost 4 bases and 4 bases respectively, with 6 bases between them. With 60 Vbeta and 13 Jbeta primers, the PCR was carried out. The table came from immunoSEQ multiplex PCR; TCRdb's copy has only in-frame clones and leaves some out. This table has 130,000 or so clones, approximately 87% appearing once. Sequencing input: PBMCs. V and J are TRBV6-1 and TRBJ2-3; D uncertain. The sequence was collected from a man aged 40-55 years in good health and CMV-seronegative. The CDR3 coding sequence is TGTGCCAGCAGTGTCATAGCAGATACGCAGTATTTT. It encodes CASSVIADTQYF.